This T cell receptor beta chain was profiled in a study of cytomegalovirus exposure and HLA in healthy donors. Across the study: Of 398 genotyped donors, more than 75% clustered with self-reported Caucasian donors. Broader study findings: Reported performance of the classifier showed diagnosis of cytomegalovirus status with high specificity and sensitivity. A likely sequencing artifact accounted for one observed cluster of highly shared sequence variants. According to an earlier analysis, most TCR beta V segments yielded productive rearrangements about 87% or about 30% of the time.

Worth noting for this clone: Its antigen remains unidentified.

The V gene lost 7 bases and the J gene lost 7 bases, with 23 bases spanning the gap. This CDR3 has 15 amino acids. CDR1 is LNHDA, CDR2 SQIVND, per germline (reference sequence). The PCR ran on 60 Vbeta and 13 Jbeta primers. Sequencing used immunoSEQ multiplex PCR; TCRdb keeps in-frame clones, though not all of them. Among approximately 210,000 clones listed, around 81% were seen once. This TCR came from a woman aged 45-65 years in good health and CMV-seropositive. The V call is TRBV19, the J call TRBJ2-7, with D possibly being TRBD1 (8 bases). What was sequenced was PBMCs. DNA of the CDR3: TGTGCCAGTACGCCCGGGGGGACAGGCCTTAGAGAGCAGTACTTC. It is translated as CASTPGGTGLREQYF. Filled out from reference TRBV19 and TRBJ2-7, the complete variable domain reads DGGITQSPKYLFRKEGQNVTLSCEQNLNHDAMYWYRQDPGQGLRLIYYSQIVNDFQKGDIAEGYSVSREKKESFPLTVTSAQKNPTAFYLCASTPGGTGLREQYFGPGTRLTVT.